Below are 21 T cell receptor beta chains sequenced from a single sample in a study of blood T cells in healthy people across ages. A second PCR of about 7 to 11 cycles used a sample-barcoded 5' primer and a J-beta primer mix. TCRdb re-called the 5' RACE reads with MiXCR, one entry per CDR3 protein. Of some 800,000 distinct CDR3 sequences in the sample, approximately 25% are singletons; the top ten hold 3% to 4%. The data also belong to a second study, concerning T cells of mothers and their children.

The material sequenced was blood. Source of these receptors: a boy aged 5-17 years in good health.

This clonotype was counted many times. The chain joins TRBV29-1 to TRBJ2-2; no definite D call. Trimming stripped 5 bases from V and 3 bases from J, with 1 base between. The CDR3 runs 10 residues. Germline values: CDR1 SQVTM, CDR2 ANQGSEA. For the CDR3, the DNA is TGCAGCGTTTACACCGGGGAGCTGTTTTTT. Protein sequence: CSVYTGELFF.

The gene calls are TRBV4-3 and TRBJ2-5, with D perhaps TRBD2 (5 bases). The J call could be wrong; TRBJ2-7 is a better fit for the DNA end. Germline CDR1 is LGHNA and CDR2 is YSLEER. The CDR3 is made up of 16 amino acids. The chain's CDR3 is CASSQDSSGSSYEQYF. For the CDR3, the DNA is TGCGCCAGCAGCCAAGATTCCTCGGGGAGCTCCTACGAGCAGTACTTC.

This clonotype was seen only a few times. The chain carries TRBV6-6 and TRBJ2-4; the D gene could be TRBD1 or TRBD2 (5 bases each). Germline V gene data show CDR1 as MNHNY and CDR2 as SVGAGI (reference sequence). CDR3 length equals 12 residues. V was clipped by 7 bases and J by 12 bases, with 16 bases between them. CDR3 sequence: CASKPPMGDQYF. The CDR3, as DNA: TGTGCCAGCAAACCCCCTATGGGGGATCAGTACTTC.

CDR3 protein: CASSHRQREETQYF. The CDR3 coding sequence is TGTGCCAGCAGCCATCGGCAGCGGGAAGAGACCCAGTACTTC. The chain recombines TRBV4-2 with TRBJ2-5; D is possibly TRBD2 (6 bases). V lost 3 bases and J lost 3, with 11 bases in between. The CDR3 is 14 residues long. The V gene's germline CDR1 is LGHNA and CDR2 YNFKEQ.

The genes are TRBV7-9 and TRBJ1-4, with 9 bases identical to TRBD1. The CDR3 contains 17 residues. V lost 3 bases, J lost 6 bases, and 11 bases stayed unmatched. Germline V gene sequence: CDR1 SEHNR, CDR2 FQNEAQ (reference sequence). CDR3 sequence: CASSFFGQGFIDEKLFF. CDR3 DNA sequence: TGTGCCAGCAGCTTTTTTGGACAGGGGTTCATTGATGAAAAACTGTTTTTT.

J is TRBJ1-5 and V is TRBV28; D perhaps matches TRBD1 (5 bases). With 3 bases removed from V and 0 bases from J, the gap between germline ends came to 24 bases. The CDR3 has 20 residues. The V gene's germline CDR1 is MDHEN and CDR2 SYDVKM. The CDR3 here is CASSFLSIPGKTLSNQPQHF. DNA of the CDR3: TGTGCCAGCAGTTTCCTTTCGATCCCAGGGAAAACCCTTAGCAATCAGCCCCAGCATTTT.

The chain uses TRBV5-8 and TRBJ2-2; 12 bases are a match to TRBD1. V shed 0 bases, J shed 3 bases, and the junction held 9 bases outside the gene matches. This CDR3 comprises 19 residues. The germline V gene encodes CDR1 SGHTS and CDR2 YDEGEE. The CDR3 region is CASSLVWDRGPKDTGELFF. The DNA for the CDR3 is TGTGCCAGCAGCTTGGTTTGGGACAGGGGGCCGAAGGACACCGGGGAGCTGTTTTTT.

The chain employs TRBV20-1 and TRBJ2-7; TRBD2 matches 8 bases. The CDR3 is made up of 12 amino acids. The V segment lost 7 bases and the J segment 2 bases; nucleotides outside the gene matches: 4. Germline CDR1 and CDR2: DFQATT and SNEGSKA (reference sequence). The CDR3 is CSGQREPYEQYF. The DNA of the CDR3 is TGCAGTGGACAGCGGGAGCCCTACGAGCAGTACTTC.

The rearrangement uses TRBV29-1 and TRBJ1-4, with TRBD1 matching 7 bases. V shed 6 bases, J shed 8 bases, and the junction held 6 bases outside the gene matches. The CDR3 is made up of 12 amino acids. Germline V gives CDR1 SQVTM, CDR2 ANQGSEA. Here the CDR3 DNA reads TGCAGCGTCCAGGGGGGGGAAGAAAAACTGTTTTTT. Amino acid sequence: CSVQGGEEKLFF.

The genes are TRBV4-1 and TRBJ2-5, with no clear D. TRBJ2-7 explains the end of the DNA better; the J call may be wrong. The germline V gene encodes CDR1 MGHRA and CDR2 YSYEKL. The length of the CDR3 is 15 residues. The CDR3 region is CASSQVRGYSYEQYF. The CDR3 DNA reads as TGCGCCAGCAGCCAAGTCAGAGGCTACTCCTACGAGCAGTACTTC.

This chain's CDR3 is CASSLDGAVMETQYF. CDR3 in DNA: TGTGCCAGCAGCTTAGATGGCGCAGTTATGGAGACCCAGTACTTC. The chain carries TRBV11-2 and TRBJ2-5, with unresolved D. The CDR3 contains 15 residues. The germline CDR1 and CDR2 sequences are SGHAT and FQNNGV. The V gene lost 0 bases and the J gene lost 5 bases, with 13 bases spanning the gap.

A word on this clonotype: One end of the junction varies from germline; a read error may be responsible. The chain uses TRBV29-1 and TRBJ2-1; possibly TRBD1 or TRBD2 for D (5 bases each). Germline CDR1 reads SQVTM; CDR2 reads ANQGSEA. The CDR3 consists of 14 residues. CDR3 bases: TGCAGCGTTGAAAGGAGGAGCTCGGACAAAGAGCAGTTCTTC. Translated: CSVERRSSDKEQFF.

This chain links TRBV20-1 with TRBJ2-7; D remains unclear. The last part of the DNA fits TRBJ2-1 better; the J call may be wrong. This CDR3 has 11 residues. Germline lookup yields CDR1 DFQATT and CDR2 SNEGSKA (reference sequence). CDR3 amino acids: CSAPYYNEQFF. DNA for the CDR3: TGCAGTGCTCCCTACTACAATGAGCAGTTCTTC.

The V and J genes are TRBV29-1 and TRBJ2-4, with a possible D match to TRBD2 (5 bases). Germline CDR1 SQVTM, CDR2 ANQGSEA. The V and J ends lost 0 bases and 9 bases respectively, with 12 bases between them. This CDR3 comprises 13 residues. CDR3 sequence reads: CSVEDLRVGIQYF. CDR3 nucleotide sequence: TGCAGCGTTGAAGATCTGAGGGTAGGCATTCAGTACTTC.

This clonotype appeared a few times. The chain employs TRBV28 and TRBJ2-6, with a possible D match to TRBD1 (5 bases). Germline CDR1 and CDR2: MDHEN and SYDVKM. Deletions cut 6 bases from V and 0 bases from J, with 12 bases between. CDR3 size: 16 residues. The CDR3 DNA reads as TGTGCCAGCAGAAGGGGCAGGGCCTCTGGGGCCAACGTCCTGACTTTC. It yields the protein CASRRGRASGANVLTF.

This clonotype was seen a handful of times. The rearrangement joins TRBV29-1 to TRBJ2-1; 11 bases fit TRBD2. Germline trimming cut 7 bases from V and 1 base from J; bases unmatched to any gene: 3. CDR3 length: 14 amino acids. The germline V gene has CDR1 SQVTM and CDR2 ANQGSEA. CDR3 amino acids: CSARLAGSYNEQFF. The CDR3 region has the DNA TGCAGCGCCAGACTAGCGGGATCCTACAATGAGCAGTTCTTC.

The chain recombines TRBV4-3 with TRBJ2-7; 10 nucleotides align to TRBD2. Looked up from germline, CDR1 is LGHNA and CDR2 is YSLEER. Trimming removed 0 bases from V and 4 bases from J; junction bases left unmatched: 3. The CDR3 spans 15 residues. The CDR3 coding sequence is TGCGCCAGCAGCCAAGATCGAGCGGGGGGGTACGAGCAGTACTTC. Protein sequence: CASSQDRAGGYEQYF.

This clonotype was observed a handful of times. An end of the junction does not agree with germline; a read error may underlie this. The V and J genes are TRBV7-2 and TRBJ1-1, with unresolved D. Germline CDR1 reads SGHTA; CDR2 reads FQGNSA. This CDR3 is 13 amino acids long. The CDR3 loop is CASSLPPNTGAFF. The CDR3 coding sequence is TGTGCCAGCAGCTTACCCCCTAACACTGGAGCTTTCTTT.

V gene TRBV7-2 combines with J gene TRBJ2-1; possibly TRBD2 for D (6 bases). V was cut by 3 bases and J by 4 bases, with 13 bases left in between. From germline, CDR1 is SGHTA and CDR2 FQGNSA. The CDR3 has 15 residues. CDR3 amino acids: CASSFRSSEYNEQFF. In DNA, the CDR3 is TGTGCCAGCAGCTTCCGGTCTAGCGAATACAATGAGCAGTTCTTC.

The CDR3 reads CASSSRWGKETQYF. CDR3 nucleotide sequence: TGTGCCAGCAGCTCCCGGTGGGGGAAAGAGACCCAGTACTTC. The chain uses TRBV7-9 and TRBJ2-1; D is possibly TRBD1 or TRBD2 (5 bases each). The J call may be in error: the DNA end matches TRBJ2-5 better. Germline V gene data show CDR1 as SEHNR and CDR2 as FQNEAQ (reference sequence). The CDR3 covers 14 residues.

The chain links TRBV29-1 to TRBJ2-2; TRBD2 is a possible D gene (6 bases). Germline V gene lookup returns CDR1 SQVTM and CDR2 ANQGSEA. V was clipped by 4 bases and J by 7 bases, with 13 bases between them. This CDR3 has 13 residues. CDR3 amino acids: CSVVGGLGGELFF. The CDR3, as DNA: TGCAGCGTTGTGGGGGGACTCGGCGGGGAGCTGTTTTTT.